The text below deals with one TCR beta chain. The entry originates in a study of T cell changes during pregnancy in multiple sclerosis. CDR1 and CDR2 (germline): GTSNPN, SVGIG (reference sequence). This CDR3 contains 10 residues. Trimming took off 3 bases at V and 7 bases at J, with 6 bases between the two ends. Some clones are missing from TCRdb's copy, which holds only in-frame ones; the method was immunoSEQ multiplex PCR. The repertoire includes about 36,000 clones, 80% to 95% of them detected once, and around 1.3% sits in the top ten. The source of this sequence is a female donor with multiple sclerosis, enrolled in a pregnancy study. The chain couples TRBV30 to TRBJ1-2; the D is unclear. Sequenced sample: PBMCs (not recorded whether the cells were cultured). The CDR3 loop reads CAWRKGGYTF. The DNA of the CDR3 is TGTGCCTGGAGAAAGGGTGGCTACACCTTC.